Below are 14 T cell receptor beta chains sequenced from a single sample in a study of OX40 agonist ivuxolimab in advanced cancers. Data came from immunoSEQ multiplex PCR; TCRdb stores just in-frame clones and leaves some out. The repertoire consists of about 97,000 clones, with roughly nine tenths occurring once and the leading ten covering around 5.5%. The starting material was CD4+ or CD8+ T cells sorted from blood, obtained in a trial of the OX40 agonist ivuxolimab. Source of these receptors: an adult with an advanced solid tumor such as melanoma, head and neck, liver or kidney cancer.

The V call is TRBV5-1, the J call TRBJ2-5, with 15 bases identical to TRBD2. CDR1 and CDR2 (germline): SGHRS, YFSETQ. This CDR3 is built from 17 residues. V shed 5 bases and J 5 bases; nucleotides not matched to a gene: 10. CDR3 DNA: TGCGCCAGCAGATGGACTAGCGGGGGGGCCGGCATCGAGACCCAGTACTTC. Protein sequence: CASRWTSGGAGIETQYF.

As DNA, the CDR3 is TGCAGCGTTAAGAAGGTGGCTGGAAACACCATATATTTT. Translation: CSVKKVAGNTIYF. The V call is TRBV29-1, the J call TRBJ1-3; no firm D call. Between the trimmed V and J ends, which lost 5 bases and 2 bases, there was a span of 10 bases. The CDR3 totals 13 residues. Germline CDR1 is SQVTM and CDR2 is ANQGSEA.

The V call is TRBV19, the J call TRBJ1-5; D is unclear. Germline assignment: CDR1 LNHDA and CDR2 SQIVND (reference sequence). The germline V and J ends were trimmed by 0 bases and 2 bases, with 8 bases remaining between them. CDR3 size: 15 residues. The CDR3 region is CASSIDRDRNQPQHF. CDR3 nucleotides: TGTGCCAGTAGTATAGATAGAGATCGCAATCAGCCCCAGCATTTT. The full variable domain, its missing parts supplied by reference TRBV19 and TRBJ1-5, is DGGITQSPKYLFRKEGQNVTLSCEQNLNHDAMYWYRQDPGQGLRLIYYSQIVNDFQKGDIAEGYSVSREKKESFPLTVTSAQKNPTAFYLCASSIDRDRNQPQHFGDGTRLSIL.

The chain joins TRBV5-6 to TRBJ1-2; the match to TRBD1 covers 9 bases. The CDR3 sequence is 19 residues long. The V segment lost 2 bases and the J segment 5 bases; nucleotides outside the gene matches: 19. From germline, CDR1 is SGHDT and CDR2 YYEEEE. CDR3 amino acids: CASSFALQGASPSLYGYTF. CDR3 in DNA: TGTGCCAGCAGCTTCGCGTTACAGGGGGCATCCCCTTCCCTATATGGCTACACCTTC.

V gene TRBV12-5 combines with J gene TRBJ1-1; possibly TRBD1 for D (5 bases). The CDR3 length is 13 residues. Germline V gene sequence: CDR1 LGHNT, CDR2 FRNRAP. Trimming cost V 2 bases and J 5 bases, with 9 bases left between them. CDR3 amino acids: CASGLMGGTEAFF. In DNA, the CDR3 is TGTGCTAGTGGTTTGATGGGGGGAACTGAAGCTTTCTTT.

The V call is TRBV6-5, the J call TRBJ2-2; D is unclear. The germline CDR1 and CDR2 sequences are MNHEY and SVGAGI. The CDR3 spans 15 residues. Between the trimmed V and J ends, which lost 7 bases and 5 bases, there was a span of 17 bases. As DNA, the CDR3 is TGTGCCAGCACCCAAAGGCTCTTGGGAACCGGGGAGCTGTTTTTT. Its protein product is CASTQRLLGTGELFF.

This CDR3 is CASSLLANIRDTQYF. Here the CDR3 DNA reads TGTGCCAGCAGCTTACTAGCGAATATCAGAGATACGCAGTATTTT. V gene TRBV7-2 combines with J gene TRBJ2-3; D possibly corresponds to TRBD2 (6 bases). Trimming cost V 2 bases and J 5 bases, with 14 bases left between them. The CDR3 has 15 residues. CDR1 and CDR2 (germline): SGHTA, FQGNSA.

The rearrangement uses TRBV2 and TRBJ2-7; 10 nucleotides agree with TRBD2. The CDR3 length is 15 residues. The germline CDR1 and CDR2 sequences are SNHLY and FYNNEI. V lost 6 bases and J lost 3; bases outside the gene matches: 8. CDR3 sequence reads: CASRPRLAGGYEQYF. The CDR3 nucleotides are TGTGCCAGCAGGCCTCGACTAGCGGGTGGCTACGAGCAGTACTTC.

The J gene is TRBJ1-5, the V gene TRBV5-5; 7 positions agree with TRBD1. This CDR3 region has 15 residues. CDR1 and CDR2 from the germline V gene are SGHKS and YYEKEE (reference sequence). V lost 5 bases, J lost 6 bases, and 11 bases stayed unmatched. The CDR3 nucleotides read TGTGCCAGCAGTTTTAACAGGGGTCAGGCTCAGCCCCAGCATTTT. This translates into CASSFNRGQAQPQHF.

This clone was seen more than once but under ten times. The V gene is TRBV27, the J gene TRBJ2-2, with TRBD2 matching over 9 bases. This CDR3 is 14 amino acids long. Germline loops: CDR1 MNHEY, CDR2 SMNVEV (reference sequence). The junction had 6 bases not matched to a gene; V was cut back by 5 bases and J by 8 bases. The CDR3 protein is CASSRVGLAGELFF. DNA of the CDR3: TGTGCCAGCAGTCGCGTGGGACTAGCAGGGGAGCTGTTTTTT.

V gene TRBV7-8 combines with J gene TRBJ2-1, with a possible D match to TRBD1 (6 bases). V lost 6 bases and J 8 bases, leaving 14 bases between the germline ends. This CDR3 has 13 amino acids. The germline CDR1 and CDR2 sequences are SGHVS and FQNEAQ. CDR3 protein: CASSYRDGDEQFF. The CDR3 coding sequence is TGTGCCAGCAGTTACAGGGACGGGGATGAGCAGTTCTTC.

This sequence joins TRBV9 and TRBJ2-3; 8 bases line up with TRBD2. From germline, CDR1 is SGDLS and CDR2 YYNGEE. This CDR3 contains 18 residues. J gave up 4 bases and V 0 bases, and 13 bases lay outside the gene matches. CDR3 nucleotide sequence: TGTGCCAGCAGCGTAGCTGGGGCGGGAGGTATGGTGGCAGATACGCAGTATTTT. Translating it yields CASSVAGAGGMVADTQYF.

The J gene is TRBJ2-7, the V gene TRBV6-5; D might be TRBD2 (7 bases). Germline-derived CDR1 and CDR2 are MNHEY and SVGAGI. The V and J ends lost 2 bases and 5 bases respectively, with 13 bases between them. This CDR3 region has 14 residues. CDR3 nucleotide sequence: TGTGCCAGCAGTTACGTTTCGGGGGGCAACGAGCAGTACTTC. It yields the protein CASSYVSGGNEQYF.

CDR3 sequence (DNA): TGTGCCTGGAGTGTCCTTGAGAGCACTGAAGCTTTCTTT. Translated, it gives CAWSVLESTEAFF. The V call is TRBV30, the J call TRBJ1-1; no clear D gene. The CDR3 has 13 amino acids. Germline CDR1 and CDR2: GTSNPN and SVGIG (reference sequence). The germline V and J ends were trimmed by 0 bases and 4 bases, with 9 bases remaining between them.